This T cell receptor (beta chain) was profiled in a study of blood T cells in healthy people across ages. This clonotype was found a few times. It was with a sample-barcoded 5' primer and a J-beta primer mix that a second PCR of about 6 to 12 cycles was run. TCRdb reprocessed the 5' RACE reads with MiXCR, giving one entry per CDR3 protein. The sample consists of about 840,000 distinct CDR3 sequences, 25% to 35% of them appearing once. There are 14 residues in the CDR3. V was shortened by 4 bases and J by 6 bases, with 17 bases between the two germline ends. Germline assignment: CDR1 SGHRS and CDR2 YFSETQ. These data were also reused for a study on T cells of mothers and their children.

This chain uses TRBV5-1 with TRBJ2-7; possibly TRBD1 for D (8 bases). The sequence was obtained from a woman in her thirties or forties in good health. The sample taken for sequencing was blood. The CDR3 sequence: CASSRLTGGGEQYF. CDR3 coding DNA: TGCGCCAGCAGCCGTTTAACAGGGGGGGGCGAGCAGTACTTC.